The 21 T cell receptor beta chains listed next were all sequenced from one sample in a study of blood T cell repertoires in COVID-19. TCRdb's copy holds only in-frame clones and misses some; the assay was immunoSEQ multiplex PCR. The sample consists of 300,000 to 400,000 clones, 88% of them appearing once. The specimen was peripheral blood. These receptors were collected from a woman aged 65 to 85 with COVID-19, enrolled during active disease.

The chain recombines TRBV7-9 with TRBJ1-5, with 7 bases lining up with TRBD1. With 11 bases clipped from V and 9 bases from J, the junction kept 13 bases outside the gene matches. This CDR3 is built from 13 residues. Per the germline V gene, CDR1 is SEHNR and CDR2 is FQNEAQ (reference sequence). CDR3 residues: CAGAGTAAGPQHF. For the CDR3, the DNA is TGTGCCGGGGCAGGGACAGCGGCGGGGCCCCAGCATTTT.

The chain joins TRBV2 to TRBJ2-5; D not resolved. Between the trimmed V and J ends, which lost 4 bases and 4 bases, there was a span of 13 bases. The CDR3 runs 14 residues. Germline V gives CDR1 SNHLY, CDR2 FYNNEI. The CDR3 region is CASSVQPSGETQYF. As DNA, the CDR3 is TGTGCCAGCAGTGTTCAACCGTCGGGAGAGACCCAGTACTTC.

The chain recombines TRBV11-3 with TRBJ2-3; 7 bases agree with TRBD1. The CDR3 consists of 15 residues. Germline trimming cut 5 bases from V and 4 bases from J; bases unmatched to any gene: 9. In germline, CDR1 is SGHNT, CDR2 YENEEA. The CDR3 nucleotides are TGTGCCAGCAGCCGGGAAGACAGGGAACCAGATACGCAGTATTTT. This encodes CASSREDREPDTQYF.

The chain recombines TRBV5-1 with TRBJ2-7; D not resolved. Germline V gives CDR1 SGHRS, CDR2 YFSETQ. V gave up 6 bases and J gave up 3 bases, with 13 bases separating them. The CDR3 has 13 residues. The CDR3 spells CASKTTGGYEQYF. The CDR3 DNA reads TGCGCCAGCAAAACCACGGGTGGCTACGAGCAGTACTTC.

The chain has TRBV7-8 and TRBJ1-5; 8 bases map to TRBD1. V trimming: 6 bases; J trimming: 5 bases; junction bases outside the gene matches: 3. The CDR3 runs to 13 residues. The V gene's germline CDR1 is SGHVS and CDR2 FQNEAQ. The CDR3 DNA reads TGTGCCAGCAGACCGACAGGGGATCAGCCCCAGCATTTT. Protein sequence: CASRPTGDQPQHF.

The CDR3 spells CASSPTVGEKLFF. In DNA form, the CDR3 reads TGCGCCAGCAGCCCGACAGTCGGTGAAAAACTGTTTTTT. This sequence joins TRBV4-1 and TRBJ1-4; possible D gene TRBD1, 5 bases. The CDR3 runs 13 residues. Trimming removed 4 bases at V and 7 bases at J, with 10 bases between. The germline V gene has CDR1 MGHRA and CDR2 YSYEKL.

The rearrangement links TRBV11-2 to TRBJ1-2, with TRBD1 as a possible D gene (6 bases). There are 15 residues in the CDR3. The V gene's germline CDR1 is SGHAT and CDR2 FQNNGV. The V end was cut by 7 bases, the J end by 5 bases, with 20 bases between. This CDR3 is CASTAGAINFYGYTF. CDR3 in DNA: TGTGCCAGCACCGCGGGGGCTATAAATTTTTATGGCTACACCTTC. Full variable domain (remainder filled in from reference TRBV11-2 and TRBJ1-2): EAGVAQSPRYKIIEKRQSVAFWCNPISGHATLYWYQQILGQGPKLLIQFQNNGVVDDSQLPKDRFSAERLKGVDSTLKIQPAKLEDSAVYLCASTAGAINFYGYTFGSGTRLTVV.

This CDR3 is CAWSVLPQRGASWEQYF. The DNA for the CDR3 is TGTGCCTGGAGTGTACTCCCTCAGCGGGGGGCCTCCTGGGAGCAGTACTTC. The rearrangement uses TRBV30 and TRBJ2-7; TRBD2 matches 9 bases. Germline V CDR1 and CDR2: GTSNPN, SVGIG (reference sequence). V was pared by 0 bases and J by 7 bases, with 16 bases of the junction left unmatched. The CDR3 extends over 17 amino acids.

V is TRBV10-1 and J is TRBJ2-1; 10 positions agree with TRBD2. The CDR3 covers 14 residues. Unmatched junction bases numbered 6, after V lost 4 bases and J lost 9 bases. In germline, CDR1 is WNHNN, CDR2 SYGVQD (reference sequence). The CDR3, as DNA: TGCGCCAGCAGTGCGCAGCGGGGGGGCCTTGAGCAGTTCTTC. Its protein product is CASSAQRGGLEQFF.

The chain carries TRBV11-2 and TRBJ2-7; no clear D. The V gene's germline CDR1 is SGHAT and CDR2 FQNNGV. Deletions cut 2 bases from V and 2 bases from J, with 10 bases between. The CDR3 totals 14 residues. The DNA for the CDR3 is TGTGCCAGCAGCTTATACCCAAGCCCCTACGAGCAGTACTTC. Its translation is CASSLYPSPYEQYF.

The V and J genes are TRBV14 and TRBJ1-6; D call uncertain. The CDR3 sequence is 18 residues long. The V gene's germline CDR1 is SGHDN and CDR2 FVKESK. Trimming pared 1 base from V and 7 bases from J, leaving 20 bases between. CDR3 region: CASSQAVRLLGVNSPLHF. CDR3 nucleotide sequence: TGTGCCAGCAGCCAAGCCGTCAGACTGCTCGGGGTAAATTCACCCCTCCACTTT.

This chain links TRBV18 with TRBJ2-2; D possibly corresponds to TRBD1 (6 bases). Germline V gene data show CDR1 as KGHSH and CDR2 as LQKENI. The CDR3 has 14 residues. V was clipped by 5 bases and J by 8 bases, with 15 bases between them. DNA for the CDR3: TGTGCCAGCTCATCTCGACAGGCGGAAGGGGAGCTGTTTTTT. Protein: CASSSRQAEGELFF.

The chain carries TRBV9 and TRBJ1-1; D ambiguous. The CDR3 has 13 residues. Per germline, CDR1 SGDLS and CDR2 YYNGEE. Trimming left V 4 bases short and J 2 bases short, with 9 bases between. The chain's CDR3 is CASSSDSNTEAFF. DNA of the CDR3: TGTGCCAGCAGCTCGGACTCAAACACTGAAGCTTTCTTT. The whole variable domain, remainder taken from reference TRBV9 and TRBJ1-1, is DSGVTQTPKHLITATGQRVTLRCSPRSGDLSVYWYQQSLDQGLQFLIQYYNGEERAKGNILERFSAQQFPDLHSELNLSSLELGDSALYFCASSSDSNTEAFFGQGTRLTVV.

The V and J genes are TRBV24-1 and TRBJ2-3, with TRBD2 matching 8 bases. The length of the CDR3 is 13 residues. The germline V gene has CDR1 KGHDR and CDR2 SFDVKD. V was pared by 7 bases and J by 6 bases, with 5 bases of the junction left unmatched. The CDR3 loop reads CATSGGAWDTQYF. The CDR3 DNA follows: TGTGCCACCAGCGGGGGGGCGTGGGATACGCAGTATTTT.

The rearrangement joins TRBV3-1 (or the pseudogene TRBV3-2) to TRBJ2-4; 9 bases map to TRBD1. The J segment lost 0 bases and the V segment lost 5 bases, leaving 5 bases of the junction unmatched. The CDR3 totals 16 residues. Germline V gene data show CDR1 as LGHDT and CDR2 as YNNKEL (reference sequence). CDR3 residues: CASSSGQGRAKNIQYF. The DNA for the CDR3 is TGTGCCAGCAGCAGCGGACAGGGGAGAGCCAAAAACATTCAGTACTTC.

This sequence joins TRBV30 and TRBJ2-1, with D hard to call. Trimming removed 1 base at V and 6 bases at J, with 10 bases between. Germline assignment: CDR1 GTSNPN and CDR2 SVGIG (reference sequence). This CDR3 has 13 amino acids. CDR3 sequence: CAWSAELSNEQFF. As DNA, the CDR3 is TGTGCCTGGAGTGCAGAACTATCCAATGAGCAGTTCTTC. Full variable domain (remainder filled in from reference TRBV30 and TRBJ2-1): SQTIHQWPATLVQPVGSPLSLECTVEGTSNPNLYWYRQAAGRGLQLLFYSVGIGQISSEVPQNLSASRPQDRQFILSSKKLLLSDSGFYLCAWSAELSNEQFFGPGTRLTVL.

The chain recombines TRBV15 with TRBJ2-7, with 7 bases fitting TRBD2. The germline gives CDR1 LNHNV, CDR2 YYDKDF (reference sequence). Trimming took 2 bases from V and 2 from J; bases not matched to a gene: 6. The CDR3 has 15 amino acids. The CDR3 nucleotides read TGTGCCACCAGCAGACAGCGGGGTTACACCTACGAGCAGTACTTC. Residues: CATSRQRGYTYEQYF.

This sequence joins TRBV5-1 and TRBJ1-4; D is unresolved. The V gene lost 5 bases and the J gene lost 5 bases, with 10 bases spanning the gap. The CDR3 sequence is 13 residues long. The V gene's germline CDR1 is SGHRS and CDR2 YFSETQ. The CDR3 DNA sequence: TGCGCCAGCAGGGCCGGAGAGAATGAAAAACTGTTTTTT. It codes for CASRAGENEKLFF.

V usage is TRBV13 and J usage is TRBJ1-6; the match to TRBD1 covers 11 bases. This CDR3 has 14 residues. With V trimmed by 4 bases and J by 10 bases, 3 bases remained unmatched. The germline V gene encodes CDR1 PRHDT and CDR2 FYEKMQ (reference sequence). The DNA of the CDR3 is TGTGCCAGCAGCTCCCGGGACAGGGGGTCACCCCTCCACTTT. Translating gives CASSSRDRGSPLHF. The entire variable domain, with the rest obtained from reference TRBV13 and TRBJ1-6, is as follows: AAGVIQSPRHLIKEKRETATLKCYPIPRHDTVYWYQQGPGQDPQFLISFYEKMQSDKGSIPDRFSAQQFSDYHSELNMSSLELGDSALYFCASSSRDRGSPLHFGNGTRLTVT.

This chain connects TRBV28 to TRBJ2-1; TRBD1 is a possible D gene (6 bases). The CDR3 spans 15 residues. The germline CDR1 and CDR2 sequences are MDHEN and SYDVKM. Trimming pared 5 bases from V and 4 bases from J, leaving 15 bases between. The CDR3 region is CASSPPDSDYNEQFF. For the CDR3, the DNA is TGTGCCAGCAGTCCCCCGGACAGCGATTACAATGAGCAGTTCTTC.

The V call is TRBV19, the J call TRBJ1-2; TRBD1 is a possible D gene (6 bases). Germline CDR1 reads LNHDA; CDR2 reads SQIVND (reference sequence). Trimming took off 7 bases at V and 4 bases at J, with 19 bases between the two ends. CDR3 length: 15 amino acids. This chain's CDR3 is CASNQGRTKGYGYTF. The CDR3 nucleotides read TGTGCCAGTAATCAGGGGCGAACGAAAGGCTATGGCTACACCTTC.